Following are 8 T cell receptor beta chains from one sample sequenced in a study of blood T cell repertoires in COVID-19. TCRdb's copy holds only in-frame clones and misses some; the assay was immunoSEQ multiplex PCR. The sample has about 50,000 clones, about 88% seen once. The sample consisted of peripheral blood. The source is a human donor in a cohort sampled during active COVID-19.

The J gene is TRBJ1-5, the V gene TRBV11-3, with D maybe TRBD1 (5 bases). Germline V gene lookup returns CDR1 SGHNT and CDR2 YENEEA. This CDR3 is 16 amino acids long. V dropped 1 base and J dropped 1 base, with 11 bases sitting between them. The CDR3, as DNA: TGTGCCAGCAGCTTAGGGGAGGGGATGAGCAATCAGCCCCAGCATTTT. This gives the protein CASSLGEGMSNQPQHF.

The count of this clone is one. The rearrangement uses TRBV24-1 and TRBJ1-2; 8 nucleotides agree with TRBD1. The germline CDR1 and CDR2 sequences are KGHDR and SFDVKD. J was trimmed by 5 bases and V by 2 bases; bases with no gene match: 3. The CDR3 length is 14 residues. The CDR3, as DNA: TGTGCCACCAGTGATTCAGGGGGCTATTATGGCTACACCTTC. Protein sequence: CATSDSGGYYGYTF.

V and J are TRBV24-1 and TRBJ1-2; D possibly corresponds to TRBD1 (6 bases). The germline V gene has CDR1 KGHDR and CDR2 SFDVKD. The V gene lost 5 bases and the J gene lost 3 bases, with 12 bases spanning the gap. This CDR3 is built from 14 residues. Here the CDR3 DNA reads TGTGCCACCAGTGGGGCGGCAGGGGACTATGGCTACACCTTC. It codes for CATSGAAGDYGYTF.

The chain uses TRBV13 and TRBJ1-3; D gene ambiguous. Trimming shortened V by 5 bases and J by 4 bases, and 15 bases separated the two germline ends. The CDR3 is made up of 15 amino acids. Germline CDR1 is PRHDT and CDR2 is FYEKMQ (reference sequence). Here the CDR3 reads CASSARTGKGNTIYF. DNA for the CDR3: TGTGCCAGCAGCGCGCGGACGGGAAAAGGAAACACCATATATTTT.

This chain uses TRBV9 with TRBJ2-1; 9 positions match TRBD1. There are 16 residues in the CDR3. CDR1 is SGDLS and CDR2 is YYNGEE in the germline V gene. With 3 bases clipped from V and 6 bases from J, the junction kept 10 bases outside the gene matches. As DNA, the CDR3 is TGTGCCAGCAGCGGAACAGGGGGCCCTTCAATCAATGAGCAGTTCTTC. It yields the protein CASSGTGGPSINEQFF.

The rearrangement links TRBV27 to TRBJ1-1; a possible D gene is TRBD1 (5 bases). This CDR3 spans 14 amino acids. Between the trimmed V and J ends, which lost 3 bases and 1 base, there was a span of 9 bases. CDR1 and CDR2 (germline): MNHEY, SMNVEV (reference sequence). Here the CDR3 reads CASSLGGSNTEAFF. The CDR3 bases are TGTGCCAGCAGTTTGGGGGGATCGAACACTGAAGCTTTCTTT.

The J gene is TRBJ2-7, the V gene TRBV6-5; D not certain. The V end lost 5 bases, the J end lost 6 bases, and 14 bases lay between the germline ends. CDR3 length: 13 residues. Germline CDR1 MNHEY, CDR2 SVGAGI. DNA for the CDR3: TGTGCCAGCAGTCGTACTCCGTTCGGCGAGCAGTACTTC. Translated: CASSRTPFGEQYF.

The chain uses TRBV6-5 and TRBJ2-7; D may be TRBD2 (5 bases). V was trimmed by 8 bases and J by 3 bases, leaving 8 bases between them. The CDR3 runs 11 residues. The germline CDR1 and CDR2 sequences are MNHEY and SVGAGI. Here the CDR3 reads CASGRGYEQYV. The CDR3 region has the DNA TGTGCCAGCGGGAGAGGCTACGAGCAGTACGTC.